The present entry profiles one TCR beta chain with its context. The data stem from a study of response to subunit inactivated influenza vaccine. From germline, CDR1 is LGHDT and CDR2 YNNKEL (reference sequence). This CDR3 has 17 residues. Losses at the gene ends were 3 bases for V and 9 bases for J; bases not matched to a gene: 10. MiXCR, applied by TCRdb to the RT-PCR reads, yields one record per CDR3 protein. The table has more than 700,000 distinct CDR3 sequences, 21% seen once. The source is a man in his fifties who received an inactivated influenza vaccine. The specimen was PBMCs from blood, collected about 5 days after vaccination. V gene TRBV3-1 combines with J gene TRBJ2-1; TRBD2 matches 14 bases. The CDR3 region has the DNA TGTGCCAGCAGCCAGTGGACTAGCGGGGGGAAGGGGCCTGAGCAGTTCTTC. Translation: CASSQWTSGGKGPEQFF.